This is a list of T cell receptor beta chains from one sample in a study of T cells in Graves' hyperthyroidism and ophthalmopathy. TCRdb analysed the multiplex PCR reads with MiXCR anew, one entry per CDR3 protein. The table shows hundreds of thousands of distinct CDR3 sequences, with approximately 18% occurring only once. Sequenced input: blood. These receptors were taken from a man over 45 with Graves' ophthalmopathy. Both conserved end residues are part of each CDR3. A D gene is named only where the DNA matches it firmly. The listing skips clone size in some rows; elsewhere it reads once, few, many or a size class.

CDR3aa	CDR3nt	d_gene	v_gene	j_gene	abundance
CASSFRDNGRYEQYF	TGTGCCAGCAGCTTCAGGGATAACGGGCGGTACGAGCAGTACTTC	.	TRBV13	TRBJ2-7	many
CASSETAYTDTQYF	TGTGCCAGCAGTGAGACAGCCTACACAGATACGCAGTATTTT	.	TRBV2	TRBJ2-3	few
CASRLVWGSQETQYF	TGTGCCAGCAGGCTGGTATGGGGCTCCCAAGAGACCCAGTACTTC	.	TRBV6-1	TRBJ2-5	many
CASSLNQRTDTQYF	TGTGCCAGCAGCTTAAATCAGCGCACAGATACGCAGTATTTT	.	TRBV5-6	TRBJ2-3	.
CASSAGVTDTQYF	TGTGCCAGCTCAGCGGGGGTAACAGATACGCAGTATTTT	TRBD2	TRBV27	TRBJ2-3	.
CAGQGDRSYGYTF	TGTGCCGGTCAAGGGGACAGAAGCTATGGCTACACCTTC	TRBD1	TRBV28	TRBJ1-2	.
CASSFNRNTIYF	TGTGCCAGCAGCTTTAACAGGAACACCATATATTTT	.	TRBV12-3/TRBV12-4	TRBJ1-3	once
CASTVTSGVNNEQFF	TGTGCCAGTACCGTGACTAGCGGGGTCAACAATGAGCAGTTCTTC	TRBD2	TRBV19	TRBJ2-1	.
CASSTGPSTDTQYF	TGTGCCAGCAGTACAGGCCCTAGCACAGATACGCAGTATTTT	.	TRBV5-4	TRBJ2-3	.
CASSENPGRAGSWYGYTF	TGTGCCAGCAGTGAAAATCCCGGCAGGGCCGGCAGTTGGTATGGCTACACCTTC	.	TRBV6-1	TRBJ1-2	.
CASSQTTGGEETQYF	TGTGCCAGCAGCCAAACGACAGGGGGTGAGGAGACCCAGTACTTC	TRBD1	TRBV6-1	TRBJ2-5	few
CASSFTNLAEKLFF	TGTGCCAGCAGCTTTACGAACCTGGCAGAAAAACTGTTTTTT	.	TRBV7-2	TRBJ1-4	once
CASSPGLADYNEQFF	TGCGCCAGCAGCCCGGGACTAGCGGATTACAATGAGCAGTTCTTC	TRBD2	TRBV5-1	TRBJ2-1	many
CASSLQGRSTDTQYF	TGCGCCAGCAGCTTACAGGGGAGGAGCACAGATACGCAGTATTTT	.	TRBV5-1	TRBJ2-3	.
CASSLVALIYNEQFF	TGCGCCAGCAGCTTGGTAGCGCTAATCTACAATGAGCAGTTCTTC	.	TRBV5-1	TRBJ2-1	.
CASGQGASYEQYF	TGTGCCAGCGGACAGGGGGCCTCCTACGAGCAGTACTTC	TRBD1	TRBV6-1	TRBJ2-7	.
CASTEGKEMNTEAFF	TGTGCCAGCACCGAAGGTAAAGAAATGAACACTGAAGCTTTCTTT	.	TRBV6-1	TRBJ1-1	.
CSARDLGQSNTEAFF	TGCAGTGCTAGAGATCTAGGACAGTCGAACACTGAAGCTTTCTTT	.	TRBV20-1	TRBJ1-1	many
CASRRTGGSDTQYF	TGTGCCAGTCGCCGGACAGGGGGTTCAGATACGCAGTATTTT	TRBD1	TRBV19	TRBJ2-3	few
CASTGGAGANVLTF	TGTGCCAGCACCGGGGGGGCCGGGGCCAACGTCCTGACTTTC	TRBD2	TRBV28	TRBJ2-6	.
CATSDPTTAHQPQHF	TGTGCCACCAGTGATCCTACGACAGCCCATCAGCCCCAGCATTTT	.	TRBV24-1	TRBJ1-5	many
CASSFRLAAGEQYF	TGCGCCAGCAGCTTTCGACTAGCGGCTGGGGAGCAGTACTTC	TRBD2	TRBV5-1	TRBJ2-7	.
CASSSSGGLQPQHF	TGTGCCAGCAGTTCATCAGGGGGATTACAGCCCCAGCATTTT	TRBD1	TRBV28	TRBJ1-5	few
CREDRGVRYGLSGNTIYF	TGCAGGGAGGACAGGGGCGTTAGGTATGGATTATCTGGAAACACCATATATTTT	TRBD1	TRBV20-1	TRBJ1-3	.
CASSLEGQITGELFF	TGTGCCAGCAGCTTAGAGGGGCAGATCACCGGGGAGCTGTTTTTT	.	TRBV7-6	TRBJ2-2	many
CASSQRDRAPGEKLFF	TGTGCCAGCAGCCAGCGGGACAGGGCCCCTGGGGAAAAACTGTTTTTT	TRBD1	TRBV3-1	TRBJ1-4	few
CATSDFQDRGEGYTF	TGTGCCACCAGTGATTTTCAGGACAGGGGAGAAGGCTACACCTTC	TRBD1	TRBV24-1	TRBJ1-2	many
CATEDRGTHNEQFF	TGCGCCACCGAGGACAGGGGCACTCACAATGAGCAGTTCTTC	TRBD1	TRBV10-2	TRBJ2-1	.
CAWSVFGTGGNQPQHF	TGTGCCTGGAGTGTTTTCGGGACAGGGGGGAATCAGCCCCAGCATTTT	TRBD1	TRBV30	TRBJ1-5	few
CSGESGAETQYF	TGCAGTGGGGAGAGTGGAGCGGAGACCCAGTACTTC	.	TRBV20-1	TRBJ2-5	many
CAGSPTGQERQPQHF	TGTGCCGGCAGCCCGACAGGGCAGGAACGCCAGCCCCAGCATTTT	TRBD1	TRBV5-5	TRBJ1-5	few
CATSDFPNTGELFF	TGTGCCACCAGTGATTTTCCGAACACCGGGGAGCTGTTTTTT	.	TRBV24-1	TRBJ2-2	.
CASSRASGRATEQFF	TGTGCCAGTAGTCGAGCTAGCGGGAGGGCCACTGAGCAGTTCTTC	TRBD2	TRBV19	TRBJ2-1	.
CSAREKAGGATAGEQYF	TGCAGTGCTAGAGAAAAAGCGGGAGGAGCGACGGCGGGGGAGCAGTACTTC	TRBD2	TRBV20-1	TRBJ2-7	.
CASTPRTSTSEQYF	TGTGCCAGCACCCCCAGGACTAGCACTTCCGAGCAGTACTTC	TRBD2	TRBV27	TRBJ2-7	.
CASSPRWGNEKLFF	TGTGCCAGCAGTCCCCGGTGGGGCAATGAAAAACTGTTTTTT	.	TRBV27	TRBJ1-4	.
CASREIQGGGEKLFF	TGCGCCAGCAGGGAGATACAGGGTGGTGGTGAAAAACTGTTTTTT	.	TRBV5-1	TRBJ1-4	few
CASSQETGGQETQYF	TGTGCCAGCAGCCAAGAAACGGGGGGTCAAGAGACCCAGTACTTC	TRBD2	TRBV3-1	TRBJ2-5	many
CATSDLRTSSTDTQYF	TGTGCCACCAGTGATTTGCGGACTAGCAGCACAGATACGCAGTATTTT	TRBD2	TRBV24-1	TRBJ2-3	few
CASSPNRVGYTF	TGTGCCAGCAGCCCGAACAGGGTCGGCTACACCTTC	.	TRBV7-2	TRBJ1-2	.
CASSLGTGGLREQFF	TGTGCCAGCAGTTTAGGGACAGGGGGTTTGAGGGAGCAGTTCTTC	TRBD1	TRBV12-3/TRBV12-4	TRBJ2-1	few